The source of this TCR beta chain is a study of blood T cell repertoires in COVID-19. About the research overall: Some COVID-19 samples were acute and others convalescent; all came from the United States, Italy and Spain.

CDR3 length: 14 amino acids. Germline V gives CDR1 SGHVS, CDR2 FQNEAQ. Only in-frame clones appear in the TCRdb table, and some are missing; sequencing was by immunoSEQ multiplex PCR. The sample lists about 210,000 clones, 87% occurring once. Note on this clone: Germline is not matched at one junction end, which may reflect a read error.

This chain links TRBV7-8 with TRBJ2-1, with D unresolved. This clonotype was sampled from a man aged 25-40 years in a cohort exposed to, infected with or recovered from COVID-19 (not recorded which). Sequenced input: PBMCs or T cells enriched from blood (not recorded which). CDR3 coding DNA: TGTGCCAGCAGCTTAGATCGAAGCTACAGTGAGCAGTTCTTC. Amino acids: CASSLDRSYSEQFF.